This T cell receptor (beta chain) was sequenced during a study of cytomegalovirus exposure and HLA in healthy donors. Study outcomes and limitations: Accurate predictions that matched the HLA-A and HLA-B alleles of most subjects were reportedly made from TCR beta sequences.

The study ran its PCR with 60 Vbeta and 13 Jbeta primers. This table comes from immunoSEQ multiplex PCR, and its TCRdb copy is limited to in-frame clones, with some not included. The sample has about 200,000 clones, 73% seen once; the top ten hold roughly 1.9%. This clone appeared once. The antigen remains unidentified. The CDR3 loop spans 13 amino acids. The V gene lost 7 bases and the J gene lost 0 bases, with 9 bases spanning the gap. The germline CDR1 and CDR2 sequences are SGHTA and FQGTGA. The genes are TRBV7-3 and TRBJ1-1; a weak D match, TRBD1 (6 bases). Sequenced input: PBMCs. The TCR was taken from a woman in her 30s in good health and CMV-seronegative. The CDR3 sequence: CASNRALNTEAFF. In DNA, the CDR3 is TGTGCCAGCAACAGGGCCCTGAACACTGAAGCTTTCTTT.